This record looks at one T cell receptor beta chain sequence and its context. TCRdb's table, derived via immunoSEQ multiplex PCR, lists solely in-frame clones and lacks some. The table lists about 150,000 clones, 85% to 90% of them singletons. V lost 6 bases and J lost 3, with 8 bases in between. The CDR3 consists of 12 residues. Germline V gene lookup returns CDR1 MDHEN and CDR2 SYDVKM. This specimen belongs to a study of T cell responses to AZD1222 COVID-19 vaccine. This sequence originates from an adult who received the AZD1222 COVID-19 vaccine. The specimen comprised peripheral blood, sampled 28 days after the second AZD1222 dose. V usage is TRBV28 and J usage is TRBJ1-1; D possibly corresponds to TRBD1 (5 bases). The CDR3 sequence is CASRLGDTEAFF. CDR3 nucleotides: TGTGCCAGCAGACTGGGGGACACTGAAGCTTTCTTT.